A single sample is the source of the 8 T cell receptor beta chains below, sequenced in a study of T cells in narcolepsy. Method: immunoSEQ multiplex PCR; TCRdb's copy keeps in-frame clones and lacks some. The sample holds about 27,000 clones, approximately 85% seen once. The sequencing input was memory (CD45RA-) CD4+ T cells from blood. The receptors here all came from a human donor in good health.

This clone has more than one count but fewer than ten. The V gene is TRBV4-3, the J gene TRBJ1-5; 7 bases fit TRBD1. The CDR3 runs 16 residues. From germline, CDR1 is LGHNA and CDR2 YSLEER. The ends lost 0 bases at V and 9 bases at J; junction bases unmatched: 11. In DNA form, the CDR3 reads TGCGCCAGCAGCCAAGATCTGACAGGGAGCCTACGGCCCCAGCATTTT. This translates into CASSQDLTGSLRPQHF.

This chain joins TRBV7-6 and TRBJ2-3, with TRBD2 matching 8 bases. Germline V gene lookup returns CDR1 SGHVS and CDR2 FNYEAQ. CDR3 length: 18 residues. V trimming: 1 base; J trimming: 5 bases; junction bases outside the gene matches: 14. The chain's CDR3 is CASSLVSAGGSWGDTQYF. The CDR3 DNA sequence: TGTGCCAGCAGCTTAGTTTCGGCGGGGGGCAGTTGGGGAGATACGCAGTATTTT.

This clone showed up just a few times. This chain uses TRBV2 with TRBJ1-5, with a weak D call TRBD1 (6 bases). V lost 2 bases and J 7 bases, leaving 12 bases between the germline ends. CDR3 length equals 14 residues. In germline, CDR1 is SNHLY, CDR2 FYNNEI. The CDR3 region has the DNA TGTGCCAGCAGTGAAATGACAGGCGACCAGCCCCAGCATTTT. Translation gives CASSEMTGDQPQHF.

The chain has TRBV13 and TRBJ2-7, with a possible D match to TRBD2 (5 bases). This CDR3 has 17 amino acids. The germline V and J ends were trimmed by 5 bases and 2 bases, with 22 bases remaining between them. The germline V gene has CDR1 PRHDT and CDR2 FYEKMQ (reference sequence). CDR3 coding DNA: TGTGCCAGCAGCCAGAATTTTGGACGGGGAACGACCTACGAGCAGTACTTC. This encodes CASSQNFGRGTTYEQYF.

The chain couples TRBV6-5 to TRBJ1-5; no firm D call. The V gene's germline CDR1 is MNHEY and CDR2 SVGAGI. The CDR3 runs 15 residues. With 6 bases removed from V and 2 bases from J, the gap between germline ends came to 14 bases. CDR3 residues: CASSVERAGNQPQHF. Here the CDR3 DNA reads TGTGCCAGCAGCGTCGAACGGGCTGGCAATCAGCCCCAGCATTTT.

The J gene is TRBJ1-1, the V gene TRBV7-9; 8 bases agree with TRBD1. The CDR3 is made up of 17 amino acids. Germline CDR1 reads SEHNR; CDR2 reads FQNEAQ (reference sequence). V was clipped by 5 bases and J by 4 bases; unmatched bases: 15. DNA of the CDR3: TGTGCCAGCAGCCTGGCCCGAGCGACAGGGGCGATCACTGAAGCTTTCTTT. Protein product: CASSLARATGAITEAFF.

This rearrangement joins TRBV18 to TRBJ2-3; D might be TRBD1 (6 bases). Germline V gene sequence: CDR1 KGHSH, CDR2 LQKENI. The CDR3 loop spans 15 amino acids. Trimming cost V 3 bases and J 2 bases, with 12 bases left between them. The CDR3, as DNA: TGTGCCAGCTCACCGCGACAGGAACCCACAGATACGCAGTATTTT. Its translation: CASSPRQEPTDTQYF.

This clone was seen once. CDR3 region: CASSLLGAYEQYF. For the CDR3, the DNA is TGTGCCAGCAGCTTACTCGGGGCGTACGAGCAGTACTTC. This sequence joins TRBV5-5 and TRBJ2-7; D tentatively fits TRBD1 or TRBD2 (5 bases each). CDR3 length: 13 amino acids. CDR1 and CDR2 from the germline V gene are SGHKS and YYEKEE (reference sequence). V was cut by 2 bases and J by 4 bases, with 10 bases left in between.